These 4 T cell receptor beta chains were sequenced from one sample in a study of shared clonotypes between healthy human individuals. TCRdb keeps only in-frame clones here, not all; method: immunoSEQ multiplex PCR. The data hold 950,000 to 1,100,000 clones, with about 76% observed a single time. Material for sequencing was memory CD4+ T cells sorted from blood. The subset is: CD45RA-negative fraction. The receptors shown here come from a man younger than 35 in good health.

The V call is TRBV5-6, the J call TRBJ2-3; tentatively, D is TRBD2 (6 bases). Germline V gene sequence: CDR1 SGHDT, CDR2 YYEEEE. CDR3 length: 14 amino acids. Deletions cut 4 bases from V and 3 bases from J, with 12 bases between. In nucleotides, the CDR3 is TGTGCCAGCAGCAATAGCGGATCGACAGATACGCAGTATTTT. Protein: CASSNSGSTDTQYF.

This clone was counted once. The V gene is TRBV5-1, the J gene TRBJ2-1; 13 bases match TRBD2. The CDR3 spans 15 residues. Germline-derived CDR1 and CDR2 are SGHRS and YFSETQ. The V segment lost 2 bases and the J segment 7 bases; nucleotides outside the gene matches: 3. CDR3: CASSLLAGGQNEQFF. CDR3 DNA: TGCGCCAGCAGCTTACTAGCGGGGGGGCAGAATGAGCAGTTCTTC.

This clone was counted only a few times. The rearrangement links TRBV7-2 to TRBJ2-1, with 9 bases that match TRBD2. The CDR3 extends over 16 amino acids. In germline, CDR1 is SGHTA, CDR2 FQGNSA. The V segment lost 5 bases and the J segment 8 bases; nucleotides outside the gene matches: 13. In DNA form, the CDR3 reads TGTGCCAGCAGCCAGTCGAAGTCGCGGGAGGGGGATGAGCAGTTCTTC. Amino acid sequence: CASSQSKSREGDEQFF.

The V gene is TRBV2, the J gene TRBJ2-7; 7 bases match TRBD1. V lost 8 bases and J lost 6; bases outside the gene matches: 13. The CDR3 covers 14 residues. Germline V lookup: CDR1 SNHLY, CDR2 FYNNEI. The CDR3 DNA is TGTGCCAGCGGCCTGATGACAGGGTACTCCGAGCAGTACTTC. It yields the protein CASGLMTGYSEQYF.